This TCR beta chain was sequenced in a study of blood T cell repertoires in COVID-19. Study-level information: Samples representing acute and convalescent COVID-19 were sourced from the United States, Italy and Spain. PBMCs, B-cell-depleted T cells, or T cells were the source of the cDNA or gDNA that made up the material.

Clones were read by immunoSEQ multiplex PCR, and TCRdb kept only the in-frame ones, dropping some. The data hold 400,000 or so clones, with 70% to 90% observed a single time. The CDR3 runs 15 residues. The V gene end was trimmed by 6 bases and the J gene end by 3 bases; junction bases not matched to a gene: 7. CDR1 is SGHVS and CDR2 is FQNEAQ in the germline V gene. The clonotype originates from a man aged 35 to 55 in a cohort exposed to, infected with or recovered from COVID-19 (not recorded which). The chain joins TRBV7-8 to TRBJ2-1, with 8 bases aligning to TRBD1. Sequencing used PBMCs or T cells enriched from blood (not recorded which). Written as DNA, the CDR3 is TGTGCCAGCAGTGTTCCGGGACAGGTCTACAATGAGCAGTTCTTC. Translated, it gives CASSVPGQVYNEQFF.